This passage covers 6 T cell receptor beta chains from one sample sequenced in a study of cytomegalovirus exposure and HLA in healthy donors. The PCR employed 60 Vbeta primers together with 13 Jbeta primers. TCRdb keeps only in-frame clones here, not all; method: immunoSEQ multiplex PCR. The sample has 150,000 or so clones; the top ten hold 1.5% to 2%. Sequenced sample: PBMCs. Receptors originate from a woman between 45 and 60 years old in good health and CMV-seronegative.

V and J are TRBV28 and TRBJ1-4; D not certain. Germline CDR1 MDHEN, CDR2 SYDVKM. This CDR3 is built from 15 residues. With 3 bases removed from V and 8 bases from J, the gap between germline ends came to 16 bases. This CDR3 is CASSFLASAREKLFF. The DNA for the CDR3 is TGTGCCAGCAGTTTCTTGGCATCGGCGAGGGAAAAACTGTTTTTT.

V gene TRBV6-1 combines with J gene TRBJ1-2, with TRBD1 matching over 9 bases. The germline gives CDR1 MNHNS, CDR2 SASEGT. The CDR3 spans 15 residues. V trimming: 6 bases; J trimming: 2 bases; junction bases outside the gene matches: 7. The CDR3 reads CASSLGTGLNYGYTF. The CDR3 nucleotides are TGTGCCAGCAGCCTGGGGACAGGGCTAAACTATGGCTACACCTTC.

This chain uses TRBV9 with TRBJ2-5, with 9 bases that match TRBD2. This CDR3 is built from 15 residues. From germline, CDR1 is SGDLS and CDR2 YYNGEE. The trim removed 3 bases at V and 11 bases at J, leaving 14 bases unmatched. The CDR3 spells CASSGTSEPSTEQYF. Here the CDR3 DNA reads TGTGCCAGCAGCGGGACTAGCGAACCCTCTACGGAGCAGTACTTC.

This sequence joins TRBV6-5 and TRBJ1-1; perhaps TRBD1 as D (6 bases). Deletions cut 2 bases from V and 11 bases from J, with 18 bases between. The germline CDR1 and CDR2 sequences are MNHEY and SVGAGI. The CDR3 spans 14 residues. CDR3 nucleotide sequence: TGTGCCAGCAGTTACCTGGGAGGGGAGAGGGGGGCTTTCTTT. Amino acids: CASSYLGGERGAFF.

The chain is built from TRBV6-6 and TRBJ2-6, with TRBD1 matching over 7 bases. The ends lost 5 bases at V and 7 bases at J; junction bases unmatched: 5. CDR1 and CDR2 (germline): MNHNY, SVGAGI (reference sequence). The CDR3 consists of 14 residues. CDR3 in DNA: TGTGCCAGCAGTGTTGACAGGGTCGCCAACGTCCTGACTTTC. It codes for CASSVDRVANVLTF.

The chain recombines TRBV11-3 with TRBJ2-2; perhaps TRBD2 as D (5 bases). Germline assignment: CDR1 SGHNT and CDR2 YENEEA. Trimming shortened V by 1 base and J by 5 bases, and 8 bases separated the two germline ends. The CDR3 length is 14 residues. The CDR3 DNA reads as TGTGCCAGCAGCTTAGCCGGCGGGACCGGGGAGCTGTTTTTT. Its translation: CASSLAGGTGELFF.